Given below is one TCR beta chain in context. Antigen: not known. Other DNA sequences in this specimen translate into the identical CDR3. Method: immunoSEQ multiplex PCR; TCRdb's copy keeps in-frame clones and lacks some. The table shows about 23,000 clones, with roughly two thirds occurring only once. V lost 3 bases, J lost 0 bases, and 8 bases lay in between. Germline CDR1 SQVTM, CDR2 ANQGSEA. The CDR3 runs 13 residues. With the ViraFEST assay, the study expanded antigen-specific CD4+ T cells using viral peptide pools, then sequenced them. Following culture for around 10 days, CD4+ T cells were isolated. Nobody among the vaccine recipients had prior SARS-CoV-2 infection (nucleocapsid antibodies were negative). This sample is part of a study of vaccination effects on CD4 cells after COVID-19. General study points: Healthy vaccinees showed cross-reactivity with common cold coronaviruses in only 1 of 255 vaccine-induced clones.

This TCR came from a human donor who received a COVID-19 vaccine. This chain connects TRBV29-1 to TRBJ1-1, with D unresolved. The sequencing used CD4+ T cells from PBMCs cultured with SARS-CoV-2 spike peptides, collected before COVID-19 vaccination. The CDR3 nucleotides are TGCAGCGTTGAGGTTTCTATGAACACTGAAGCTTTCTTT. It specifies CSVEVSMNTEAFF.